This T cell receptor (beta chain) was retrieved from a study of beta chain features in type 1 diabetes. Findings and limits, study-wide: Moderate but significant shortening of TCRB CDR3s was recorded in all four CD4+ subsets from Type 1 diabetes patients. The study found that naive, central memory and Treg TCRB repertoires appeared more similar in patients than in healthy donors. VDJ junctions from patients with type 1 diabetes contained fewer insertions and more deletions.

The CDR3 runs to 14 residues. In germline, CDR1 is SGHVS, CDR2 FQNEAQ. Trimming pared 4 bases from V and 4 bases from J, leaving 13 bases between. Sampling consisted of one heparinised blood draw per donor, averaging around 120 mL. TCRB transcripts that were expressed got sequenced, as all of the isolated RNA had been reverse transcribed. The method was immunoSEQ multiplex PCR; TCRdb's version includes in-frame clones alone and lacks a portion of them. The sample carries hundreds of thousands of clones, around 13% recorded once. Concerning this clone itself: Its antigen remains unknown.

Sequencing used central memory CD4+ T cells from blood. The clonotype comes from a man younger than 40 in good health. V and J are TRBV7-8 and TRBJ1-2, with D uncertain. CDR3 nucleotide sequence: TGTGCCAGCAGCTCTGCTGGGCGGACCTATGGCTACACCTTC. It is translated as CASSSAGRTYGYTF. The full variable domain, rest sourced from reference TRBV7-8 and TRBJ1-2, is GAGVSQSPRYKVAKRGQDVALRCDPISGHVSLFWYQQALGQGPEFLTYFQNEAQLDKSGLPSDRFFAERPEGSVSTLKIQRTQQEDSAVYLCASSSAGRTYGYTFGSGTRLTVV.